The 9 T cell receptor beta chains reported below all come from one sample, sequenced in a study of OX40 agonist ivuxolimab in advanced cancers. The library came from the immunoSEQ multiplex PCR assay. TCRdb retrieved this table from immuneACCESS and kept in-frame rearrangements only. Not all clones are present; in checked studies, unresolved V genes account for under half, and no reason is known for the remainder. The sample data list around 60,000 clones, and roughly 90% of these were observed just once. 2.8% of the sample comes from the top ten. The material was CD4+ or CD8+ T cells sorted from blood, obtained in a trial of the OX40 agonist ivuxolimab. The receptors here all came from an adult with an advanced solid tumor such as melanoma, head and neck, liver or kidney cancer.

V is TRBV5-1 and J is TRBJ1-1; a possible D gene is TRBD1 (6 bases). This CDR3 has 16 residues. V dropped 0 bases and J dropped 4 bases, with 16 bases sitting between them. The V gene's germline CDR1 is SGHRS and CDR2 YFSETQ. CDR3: CASSLVVGGGGTEAFF. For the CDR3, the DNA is TGCGCCAGCAGCTTGGTCGTAGGGGGAGGTGGCACTGAAGCTTTCTTT.

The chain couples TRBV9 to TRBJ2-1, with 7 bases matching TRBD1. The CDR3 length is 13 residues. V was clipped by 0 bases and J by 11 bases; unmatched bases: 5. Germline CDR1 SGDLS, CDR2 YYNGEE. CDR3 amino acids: CASSVGTGVKQFF. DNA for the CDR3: TGTGCCAGCAGCGTAGGGACAGGAGTGAAGCAGTTCTTC.

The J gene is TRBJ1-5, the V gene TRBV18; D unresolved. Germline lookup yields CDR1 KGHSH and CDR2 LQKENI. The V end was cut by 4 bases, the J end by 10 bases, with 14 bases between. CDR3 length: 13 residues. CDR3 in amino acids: CASSLAALGPQHF. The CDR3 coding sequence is TGTGCCAGCTCACTCGCTGCTCTGGGACCCCAGCATTTT.

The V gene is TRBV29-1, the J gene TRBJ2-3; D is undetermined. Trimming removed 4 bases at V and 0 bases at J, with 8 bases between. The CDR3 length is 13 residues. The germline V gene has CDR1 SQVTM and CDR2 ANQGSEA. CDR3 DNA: TGCAGCGTTGGCCACAAGAGCACAGATACGCAGTATTTT. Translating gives CSVGHKSTDTQYF.

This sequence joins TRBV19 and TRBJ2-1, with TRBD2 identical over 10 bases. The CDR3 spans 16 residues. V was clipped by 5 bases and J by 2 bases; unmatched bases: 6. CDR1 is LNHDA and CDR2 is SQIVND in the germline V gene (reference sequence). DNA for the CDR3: TGTGCCAGTAGTCTGCGGACTAGCGGCACCTACAATGAGCAGTTCTTC. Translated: CASSLRTSGTYNEQFF.

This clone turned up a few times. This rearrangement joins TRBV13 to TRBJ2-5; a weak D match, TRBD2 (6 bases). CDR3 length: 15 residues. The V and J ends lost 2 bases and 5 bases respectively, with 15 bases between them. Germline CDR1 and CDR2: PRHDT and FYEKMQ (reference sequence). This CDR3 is CASSLRQPAGETQYF. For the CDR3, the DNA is TGTGCCAGCAGCTTAAGACAGCCGGCGGGGGAGACCCAGTACTTC.

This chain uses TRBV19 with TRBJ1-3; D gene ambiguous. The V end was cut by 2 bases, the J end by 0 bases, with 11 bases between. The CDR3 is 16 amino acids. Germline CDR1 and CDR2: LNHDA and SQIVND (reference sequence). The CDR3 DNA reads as TGTGCCAGTAGTATACCCGGCGGCAGCTCTGGAAACACCATATATTTT. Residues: CASSIPGGSSGNTIYF.

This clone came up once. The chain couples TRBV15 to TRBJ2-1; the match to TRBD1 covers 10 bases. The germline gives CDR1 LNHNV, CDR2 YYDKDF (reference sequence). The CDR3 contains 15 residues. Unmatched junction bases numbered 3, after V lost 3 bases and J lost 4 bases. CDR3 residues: CATSRDRGGYNEQFF. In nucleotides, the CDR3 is TGTGCCACCAGCAGGGACAGGGGGGGATACAATGAGCAGTTCTTC. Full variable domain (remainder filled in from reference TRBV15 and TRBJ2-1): DAMVIQNPRYQVTQFGKPVTLSCSQTLNHNVMYWYQQKSSQAPKLLFHYYDKDFNNEADTPDNFQSRRPNTSFCFLDIRSPGLGDTAMYLCATSRDRGGYNEQFFGPGTRLTVL.

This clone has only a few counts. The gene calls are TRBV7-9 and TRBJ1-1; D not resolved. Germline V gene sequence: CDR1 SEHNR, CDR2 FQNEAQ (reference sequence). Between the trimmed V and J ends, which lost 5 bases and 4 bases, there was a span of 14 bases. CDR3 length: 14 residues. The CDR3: CASSPGVESTEAFF. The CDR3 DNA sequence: TGTGCCAGCAGCCCCGGAGTAGAAAGCACTGAAGCTTTCTTT.